These 19 T cell receptor beta chains share one sample of origin, sequenced in a study of T cells in tuberculosis. Only in-frame clones appear in the TCRdb table, and some are missing; sequencing was by immunoSEQ multiplex PCR. The sample has about 40,000 clones; roughly 94% are singletons. Time point given: new active TB diagnosis, blood taken before or within 7 days of starting treatment. Sample: PBMCs, taken at tuberculosis diagnosis. The source of these receptors is an adult with tuberculosis.

The chain employs TRBV28 and TRBJ1-5, with 8 bases lining up with TRBD1. CDR3 length equals 15 residues. V shed 6 bases and J 6 bases; nucleotides not matched to a gene: 10. Germline V gene data show CDR1 as MDHEN and CDR2 as SYDVKM. The CDR3 loop is CASRTKSGGSQPQHF. The CDR3 DNA is TGTGCCAGCAGAACAAAATCAGGGGGCAGTCAGCCCCAGCATTTT.

The V call is TRBV20-1, the J call TRBJ1-2, with TRBD1 identical over 9 bases. Germline values: CDR1 DFQATT, CDR2 SNEGSKA (reference sequence). Trimming removed 3 bases from V and 9 bases from J; junction bases left unmatched: 2. The CDR3 has 11 residues. The CDR3 bases are TGCAGTGCTAGGGACAGGGGTAGCTACACCTTC. It codes for CSARDRGSYTF.

This chain uses TRBV30 with TRBJ1-5; D unresolved. This CDR3 is built from 13 residues. The germline V and J ends were trimmed by 5 bases and 4 bases, with 12 bases remaining between them. Germline V CDR1 and CDR2: GTSNPN, SVGIG (reference sequence). The CDR3 loop reads CAWAVDGNQPQHF. In DNA form, the CDR3 reads TGTGCCTGGGCGGTGGATGGAAATCAGCCCCAGCATTTT.

The rearrangement links TRBV10-2 to TRBJ2-3; 9 bases are a match to TRBD2. Germline loops: CDR1 WSHSY, CDR2 SAAADI. The CDR3 has 17 amino acids. V dropped 0 bases and J dropped 4; count of bases not matched to a gene: 8. The CDR3 DNA reads as TGCGCCAGCAGTGAGTCTCTAGCGGGACTAGCCGCAGATACGCAGTATTTT. Translating gives CASSESLAGLAADTQYF.

The genes are TRBV9 and TRBJ2-2; unclear D gene. The CDR3 extends over 12 amino acids. From germline, CDR1 is SGDLS and CDR2 YYNGEE. Trimming left V 2 bases short and J 5 bases short, with 4 bases between. CDR3: CASSVLTGELFF. Here the CDR3 DNA reads TGTGCCAGCAGCGTCCTGACCGGGGAGCTGTTTTTT. The variable domain in full, with the rest retrieved from reference TRBV9 and TRBJ2-2, is DSGVTQTPKHLITATGQRVTLRCSPRSGDLSVYWYQQSLDQGLQFLIQYYNGEERAKGNILERFSAQQFPDLHSELNLSSLELGDSALYFCASSVLTGELFFGEGSRLTVL.

In DNA form, the CDR3 reads TGTGCCAGCTCACCACTCCTGGCGGGGCAATCTGGAAACACCATATATTTT. Amino acids: CASSPLLAGQSGNTIYF. V usage is TRBV18 and J usage is TRBJ1-3; TRBD1 might be the D (5 bases). V gave up 1 base and J gave up 1 base, with 14 bases separating them. Germline lookup yields CDR1 KGHSH and CDR2 LQKENI. The length of the CDR3 is 17 residues.

V gene TRBV7-8 combines with J gene TRBJ1-2; 9 bases line up with TRBD1. The CDR3 extends over 16 amino acids. CDR1 and CDR2 from the germline V gene are SGHVS and FQNEAQ. Trimming took 4 bases from V and 2 from J; bases not matched to a gene: 8. The CDR3 bases are TGTGCCAGCAGCTGGGACAGGGAGTCCGGCAACTATGGCTACACCTTC. This sequence encodes CASSWDRESGNYGYTF.

The V call is TRBV7-9, the J call TRBJ2-7, with D maybe TRBD2 (7 bases). The CDR3 loop spans 15 amino acids. The germline CDR1 and CDR2 sequences are SEHNR and FQNEAQ (reference sequence). V was cut by 5 bases and J by 9 bases, with 23 bases left in between. The chain's CDR3 is CASSGGADRAAAQYF. The CDR3 region has the DNA TGTGCCAGCAGCGGGGGGGCGGATAGGGCGGCTGCGCAGTACTTC.

The chain recombines TRBV25-1 with TRBJ2-1; no reliable D call. Germline assignment: CDR1 MGHDK and CDR2 SYGVNS. The CDR3 extends over 10 amino acids. V gave up 4 bases and J gave up 10 bases, with 5 bases separating them. DNA for the CDR3: TGTGCCAGCAGTGGCACAGAGCAGTTCTTC. Its translation is CASSGTEQFF.

V is TRBV7-8 and J is TRBJ1-1, with 9 positions matching TRBD1. The V segment lost 3 bases and the J segment 1 base; nucleotides outside the gene matches: 3. The CDR3 has 15 residues. Germline loops: CDR1 SGHVS, CDR2 FQNEAQ. The CDR3 nucleotides are TGTGCCAGCAGCTTTGGACAGGGGAAGAACACTGAAGCTTTCTTT. As protein: CASSFGQGKNTEAFF.

This chain joins TRBV27 and TRBJ1-4; no firm D call. CDR1 is MNHEY, CDR2 SMNVEV, per germline (reference sequence). CDR3 length: 14 amino acids. V was trimmed by 6 bases and J by 3 bases, leaving 11 bases between them. For the CDR3, the DNA is TGTGCCAGCAGCGGGGTAGGAGCTAATGAAAAACTGTTTTTT. Its protein is CASSGVGANEKLFF.

The chain combines TRBV5-1 with TRBJ1-2, with D uncertain. The germline V gene has CDR1 SGHRS and CDR2 YFSETQ. Trimming pared 3 bases from V and 8 bases from J, leaving 17 bases between. This CDR3 is 14 amino acids long. The CDR3 protein is CASSSMGSEGGYTF. The CDR3 DNA reads TGCGCCAGCAGCTCGATGGGGTCCGAGGGCGGCTACACCTTC.

This clone was picked up one time. The chain combines TRBV7-2 with TRBJ1-5, with 10 bases lining up with TRBD1. This CDR3 is 16 amino acids long. The germline V gene has CDR1 SGHTA and CDR2 FQGNSA. V was clipped by 5 bases and J by 6 bases; unmatched bases: 10. CDR3 DNA sequence: TGTGCCAGCAGCGGTCCCGGGACAGGGGAAGGTCAGCCCCAGCATTTT. This sequence encodes CASSGPGTGEGQPQHF.

V is TRBV4-1 and J is TRBJ2-1, with a weak D call TRBD2 (6 bases). The CDR3 has 16 amino acids. In germline, CDR1 is MGHRA, CDR2 YSYEKL. Trimming shortened V by 0 bases and J by 2 bases, and 11 bases separated the two germline ends. Here the CDR3 reads CASSQDRGTAYNEQFF. CDR3 bases: TGCGCCAGCAGCCAAGATCGGGGGACGGCCTACAATGAGCAGTTCTTC.

CDR3 protein: CSVEDPSGGWNEQFF. In DNA form, the CDR3 reads TGCAGCGTTGAAGACCCTAGCGGGGGGTGGAATGAGCAGTTCTTC. This chain joins TRBV29-1 and TRBJ2-1; 11 bases match TRBD2. J lost 7 bases, V lost 0 bases, and 5 bases had no gene match. Germline assignment: CDR1 SQVTM and CDR2 ANQGSEA. The CDR3 runs 15 residues.

The chain combines TRBV7-9 with TRBJ1-1; 7 bases fit TRBD1. Unmatched junction bases numbered 22, after V lost 2 bases and J lost 7 bases. Germline V gene data show CDR1 as SEHNR and CDR2 as FQNEAQ (reference sequence). CDR3 length equals 19 residues. CDR3 protein: CASSLLRQGTPFGPGEAFF. For the CDR3, the DNA is TGTGCCAGCAGCTTACTCCGACAGGGAACCCCTTTCGGTCCGGGTGAAGCTTTCTTT.

The chain uses TRBV5-6 and TRBJ1-2; D is uncertain. The CDR3 loop spans 17 amino acids. Germline V gene data show CDR1 as SGHDT and CDR2 as YYEEEE. V lost 1 base and J 0 bases, leaving 16 bases between the germline ends. CDR3 in amino acids: CASSLTPSGFTNYGYTF. The CDR3 DNA follows: TGTGCCAGCAGCTTGACCCCATCCGGGTTTACTAACTATGGCTACACCTTC.

The V gene is TRBV5-1, the J gene TRBJ1-2; D is uncertain. The CDR3 has 16 amino acids. Trimming stripped 2 bases from V and 6 bases from J, with 20 bases between. The germline V gene encodes CDR1 SGHRS and CDR2 YFSETQ. The CDR3 reads CASSFQNLPGGDGYTF. CDR3 DNA sequence: TGCGCCAGCAGCTTCCAAAATCTCCCAGGAGGAGATGGCTACACCTTC.

This chain links TRBV5-4 with TRBJ2-5; no firm D call. The CDR3 sequence is 11 residues long. The V and J ends lost 4 bases and 3 bases respectively, with 4 bases between them. Germline-derived CDR1 and CDR2 are SGHNT and YYREEE (reference sequence). The CDR3 loop reads CASSLEETQYF. The CDR3 DNA reads TGTGCCAGCAGCCTTGAAGAGACCCAGTACTTC.